Listed here is a single T cell receptor (beta chain). Its target is unknown. This entry is derived from a study of CD4 T cells in relation to SARS-CoV-2 and coronaviruses. About the study: TCR beta CDR3s were sequenced after roughly 10-day antigen culture of PBMCs. Negative control cultures got HIV-1 Nef peptides or no peptide. The restricting HLA molecule for shared crossreactive spike epitopes was mapped. General study findings and limits: SARS-CoV-2-driven expansion was significantly weaker in crossreactive than monoreactive clones.

This table comes from immunoSEQ multiplex PCR, and its TCRdb copy is limited to in-frame clones, with some not included. The profile shows about 15,000 clones, 75% to 85% of them singletons. Before the COVID-19 pandemic, during about 2010-2018, CD4+ T cells were taken from unexposed donors. After roughly ten days of culture, CD4+ T cells were isolated. The TCR originated in a human donor in good health. Material: CD4+ T cells from PBMCs, cultured in vitro.

CDR3 bases: TGTGCCAGCAGTGACCCGGGGGAGACCCAGTACTTC. The encoded protein is CASSDPGETQYF. The V gene is TRBV6-1, the J gene TRBJ2-5; D possibly corresponds to TRBD2 (5 bases). The length of the CDR3 is 12 residues. Germline CDR1 reads MNHNS; CDR2 reads SASEGT. The germline V and J ends were trimmed by 3 bases and 5 bases, with 7 bases remaining between them.